A selection of T cell receptor beta chains follows, all from one sample in a study of T cells in Graves' hyperthyroidism and ophthalmopathy. One entry per CDR3 protein results from TCRdb running MiXCR on the multiplex PCR reads. The table includes about 300,000 distinct CDR3 sequences, 20% to 30% detected once. Material for sequencing was blood. The receptors derive from a man aged 35-49 years with Graves' hyperthyroidism that later progressed to Graves' ophthalmopathy. The CDR3 runs from the conserved cysteine through the conserved F or W. D genes are given only for firm matches. Expanded clones are given a class, and other clones once, few, many or no size at all.

CASSQDFGRAGQETQYF,TGCGCCAGCAGCCAAGATTTCGGGAGGGCCGGTCAAGAGACCCAGTACTTC,TRBD2,TRBV4-3,NA,TRBJ2-5
CASSLLQNYGYTF,TGTGCCAGCAGCTTACTACAGAACTATGGCTACACCTTC,NA,TRBV7-9,many,TRBJ1-2
CASSYSAVNGYTF,TGTGCCAGCAGTTACTCGGCGGTGAATGGCTACACCTTC,NA,TRBV6-5,many,TRBJ1-2
CAWSSSTEAFF,TGTGCCTGGAGTTCAAGCACTGAAGCTTTCTTT,NA,TRBV30,NA,TRBJ1-1
CSVEGAGDNYEQYF,TGCAGCGTTGAGGGGGCAGGGGACAACTACGAGCAGTACTTC,NA,TRBV29-1,NA,TRBJ2-7
CSAAPSSRAWNTGELFF,TGCAGTGCCGCTCCCTCCTCTAGGGCGTGGAACACCGGGGAGCTGTTTTTT,NA,TRBV20-1,NA,TRBJ2-2
CASSASPTGELFF,TGTGCCAGCAGTGCATCCCCCACCGGGGAGCTGTTTTTT,NA,TRBV27,few,TRBJ2-2
CASSIGARIDGETQYF,TGTGCCAGTAGTATAGGGGCCAGGATCGACGGGGAGACCCAGTACTTC,NA,TRBV19,NA,TRBJ2-5
CAWSRQKFGPQHF,TGTGCCTGGAGTCGACAGAAATTTGGGCCCCAGCATTTT,NA,TRBV30,many,TRBJ1-5
CASGRDTEAFF,TGTGCCAGCGGACGGGACACTGAAGCTTTCTTT,NA,TRBV30,NA,TRBJ1-1
CASCGLAASYEQYF,TGTGCCAGCTGCGGACTAGCGGCCTCCTACGAGCAGTACTTC,TRBD2,TRBV6-1,NA,TRBJ2-7
CASSIVQGDYEQYF,TGTGCCAGTAGTATAGTGCAGGGGGACTACGAGCAGTACTTC,TRBD1,TRBV19,many,TRBJ2-7
CASSRRRAGWGARTEAFF,TGTGCCAGCAGTCGTCGAAGGGCCGGCTGGGGCGCCCGCACTGAAGCTTTCTTT,NA,TRBV12-3/TRBV12-4,many,TRBJ1-1
CASSSREERFSETQYF,TGCGCCAGCAGCTCCCGGGAGGAGCGGTTCTCAGAGACCCAGTACTTC,TRBD2,TRBV4-1,many,TRBJ2-5
CASSMEGGQNTEAFF,TGTGCCAGTAGTATGGAGGGGGGCCAGAACACTGAAGCTTTCTTT,NA,TRBV19,many,TRBJ1-1
CSARTGQPANYGYTF,TGCAGTGCTAGGACAGGCCAGCCGGCTAACTATGGCTACACCTTC,NA,TRBV20-1,once,TRBJ1-2